The TCR beta chain described here comes from a study of T cell responses to AZD1222 COVID-19 vaccine. Overall study: Pooling was applied to second doses at about 4 or about 12 weeks. General study results and limits: Reportedly, nearly half the spike-specific TCRs target unmutated variant regions. At baseline, seropositivity was found in only a handful of AZD1222 recipients.

The CDR3 length is 14 residues. V shed 5 bases and J shed 5 bases, with 13 bases lying between them. The germline V gene encodes CDR1 SNHLY and CDR2 FYNNEI. To note about this clone: What it binds is unknown.

TCRdb's copy holds only in-frame clones and misses some; the assay was immunoSEQ multiplex PCR. The table has some 170,000 clones, roughly nine tenths seen once; the top ten hold 2.6%. Sequenced material: peripheral blood, taken on day 0 of AZD1222 vaccination. The source is an adult in good health. The chain recombines TRBV2 with TRBJ2-1, with D possibly called TRBD1 or TRBD2 (5 bases each). The chain's CDR3 is CASSFPGTNNEQFF. The CDR3 coding sequence is TGTGCCAGCAGTTTCCCCGGGACCAACAATGAGCAGTTCTTC. The full variable domain, with the rest looked up from reference TRBV2 and TRBJ2-1, is EPEVTQTPSHQVTQMGQEVILRCVPISNHLYFYWYRQILGQKVEFLVSFYNNEISEKSEIFDDQFSVERPDGSNFTLKIRSTKLEDSAMYFCASSFPGTNNEQFFGPGTRLTVL.